One and the same sample provided the 30 T cell receptor beta chains below, sequenced in a study of CDR3 diversity in severe acne. Via MiXCR, TCRdb re-called the PCR reads, giving one row per CDR3 protein. The sample lists roughly 100,000 distinct CDR3 sequences, roughly 51% occurring once. Sequenced material: blood. Receptor source: a male donor with acne.

The rearrangement links TRBV13 to TRBJ1-2; 7 bases align to TRBD1. The CDR3 sequence is 12 residues long. Unmatched junction bases numbered 6, after V lost 7 bases and J lost 7 bases. The germline CDR1 and CDR2 sequences are PRHDT and FYEKMQ (reference sequence). The CDR3 loop is CASKQGIGGYTF. The CDR3 DNA reads as TGTGCCAGCAAACAGGGGATAGGTGGCTACACCTTC. Complete variable domain (other parts from reference TRBV13 and TRBJ1-2): AAGVIQSPRHLIKEKRETATLKCYPIPRHDTVYWYQQGPGQDPQFLISFYEKMQSDKGSIPDRFSAQQFSDYHSELNMSSLELGDSALYFCASKQGIGGYTFGSGTRLTVV.

Many counts were recorded for this clonotype. The chain links TRBV11-3 to TRBJ2-3, with D possibly being TRBD1 (5 bases). The CDR3 spans 16 residues. Germline V CDR1 and CDR2: SGHNT, YENEEA. The germline V and J ends were trimmed by 5 bases and 2 bases, with 17 bases remaining between them. CDR3: CASSADSSSYTDTQYF. CDR3 in DNA: TGTGCCAGCAGCGCCGACAGCAGTTCATACACAGATACGCAGTATTTT.

This clonotype has at least ten counts. This chain joins TRBV6-4 and TRBJ2-6; D gene uncertain. Germline CDR1 reads MRHNA; CDR2 reads SNTAGT. V was cut by 2 bases and J by 0 bases, with 5 bases left in between. The CDR3 runs 15 residues. The CDR3, as DNA: TGTGCCAGCAGTGACACCCTCTCTGGGGCCAACGTCCTGACTTTC. Protein sequence: CASSDTLSGANVLTF.

The sample holds many counts of this clonotype. This chain joins TRBV28 and TRBJ2-3, with D perhaps matching TRBD2 (6 bases). V shed 2 bases and J shed 5 bases, with 14 bases lying between them. Per germline, CDR1 MDHEN and CDR2 SYDVKM. The length of the CDR3 is 15 residues. The CDR3 protein is CASSLRSLARDTQYF. The CDR3, as DNA: TGTGCCAGCAGTTTAAGGTCACTAGCAAGAGATACGCAGTATTTT.

The gene calls are TRBV5-1 and TRBJ1-3; D unresolved. The CDR3 covers 14 residues. V was shortened by 0 bases and J by 0 bases, with 4 bases between the two germline ends. Germline V gene data show CDR1 as SGHRS and CDR2 as YFSETQ. CDR3 protein: CASSLDSSGNTIYF. DNA of the CDR3: TGCGCCAGCAGCTTGGACAGCTCTGGAAACACCATATATTTT.

This clonotype was observed many times. The rearrangement uses TRBV7-2 and TRBJ1-6; possibly TRBD1 for D (5 bases). CDR1 is SGHTA, CDR2 FQGNSA, per germline. Trimming removed 5 bases at V and 0 bases at J, with 14 bases between. The CDR3 is made up of 17 amino acids. CDR3 region: CASSPRGGNSYNSPLHF. CDR3 DNA sequence: TGTGCCAGCAGCCCCCGGGGGGGGAACTCCTATAATTCACCCCTCCACTTT.

To note about this clonotype: A single base separates this from a much larger clone, so it may be a read error. J is TRBJ2-5 and V is TRBV27; tentatively, D is TRBD2 (5 bases). V was cut by 5 bases and J by 5 bases, with 12 bases left in between. The CDR3 extends over 13 amino acids. Per the germline V gene, CDR1 is MNHEY and CDR2 is SMNVEV (reference sequence). The CDR3 sequence: CASSILLGETQYF. In DNA, the CDR3 is TGTGCCAGCAGTATACTACTAGGGGAGACCCAGTACTTC.

This clonotype was counted a few times. J is TRBJ1-2 and V is TRBV29-1; the match to TRBD1 covers 7 bases. In germline, CDR1 is SQVTM, CDR2 ANQGSEA. The V segment lost 6 bases and the J segment 6 bases; nucleotides outside the gene matches: 10. The CDR3 consists of 13 residues. CDR3 DNA sequence: TGCAGCGTCTCAAGAAGGACAGGAGATGGCTACACCTTC. It yields the protein CSVSRRTGDGYTF.

Comment on this clonotype: A read error may be the cause here, since a much bigger clone is one base away. The chain has TRBV7-2 and TRBJ1-2; D gene unclear. Germline CDR1 reads SGHTA; CDR2 reads FQGNSA. The CDR3 contains 11 residues. DNA of the CDR3: TGTGCCAACAGCTTACAGTATGGCTACACCTTC. It specifies CANSLQYGYTF.

At least ten counts were recorded for this clonotype. The chain links TRBV9 to TRBJ2-1, with 9 bases identical to TRBD2. This CDR3 contains 15 residues. Germline-derived CDR1 and CDR2 are SGDLS and YYNGEE. The V and J ends lost 9 bases and 5 bases, in that order; junction bases with no gene match: 12. CDR3 in DNA: TGTGCCACCAACCCGCTTAGCGGGGGAAACAATGAGCAGTTCTTC. It encodes CATNPLSGGNNEQFF.

The V call is TRBV11-2, the J call TRBJ1-6; D is possibly TRBD1 (6 bases). Trimming removed 1 base from V and 10 bases from J, with 14 bases in between. The CDR3 runs 15 residues. Germline-derived CDR1 and CDR2 are SGHAT and FQNNGV. Here the CDR3 reads CASSLAQGPGSPLHF. The CDR3 bases are TGTGCCAGCAGCTTAGCACAGGGTCCGGGGTCACCCCTCCACTTT.

The chain couples TRBV11-2 to TRBJ2-5; 8 nucleotides line up with TRBD2. Germline V gene sequence: CDR1 SGHAT, CDR2 FQNNGV. The CDR3 is made up of 11 amino acids. The CDR3 loop reads CATAGGETQYF. The CDR3 DNA reads as TGTGCAACGGCGGGAGGAGAGACCCAGTACTTC.

Remarks on this clonotype: Compared with germline, one end of the junction differs, possibly owing to a read error. The chain uses TRBV7-8 and TRBJ1-2; D is ambiguous. The CDR3 is 11 residues long. The germline V gene encodes CDR1 SGHVS and CDR2 FQNEAQ. This CDR3 reads CASSYDYDYTF. CDR3 nucleotide sequence: TGTGCCAGCAGCTACGACTATGACTACACCTTC. Using reference TRBV7-8 and TRBJ1-2 for the parts outside the CDR3, the full variable domain is GAGVSQSPRYKVAKRGQDVALRCDPISGHVSLFWYQQALGQGPEFLTYFQNEAQLDKSGLPSDRFFAERPEGSVSTLKIQRTQQEDSAVYLCASSYDYDYTFGSGTRLTVV.

V gene TRBV9 combines with J gene TRBJ2-3; 13 bases map to TRBD2. Trimming took 3 bases from V and 3 from J; bases not matched to a gene: 4. Germline V lookup: CDR1 SGDLS, CDR2 YYNGEE. The CDR3 totals 16 residues. The CDR3 spells CASSAGTSGITDTQYF. DNA for the CDR3: TGTGCCAGCAGCGCCGGGACTAGCGGGATAACAGATACGCAGTATTTT.

This chain links TRBV29-1 with TRBJ1-5; weak D call: TRBD1 (5 bases). V was shortened by 7 bases and J by 5 bases, with 12 bases between the two germline ends. Germline CDR1 SQVTM, CDR2 ANQGSEA. The CDR3 is 12 amino acids. The CDR3 region is CSAGGLYQPQHF. The CDR3, as DNA: TGCAGCGCTGGGGGGTTATATCAGCCCCAGCATTTT.

This clonotype was seen a single time. The rearrangement links TRBV7-9 to TRBJ1-1, with TRBD1 as a possible D gene (5 bases). The germline V and J ends were trimmed by 4 bases and 0 bases, with 12 bases remaining between them. From germline, CDR1 is SEHNR and CDR2 FQNEAQ (reference sequence). CDR3 length equals 15 residues. As DNA, the CDR3 is TGTGCCAGCAGCTCGTCGCCACAGGTGAACACTGAAGCTTTCTTT. This gives the protein CASSSSPQVNTEAFF.

The gene calls are TRBV5-5 and TRBJ2-7; 9 nucleotides agree with TRBD1. Losses at the gene ends were 5 bases for V and 2 bases for J; bases not matched to a gene: 5. Germline V gene lookup returns CDR1 SGHKS and CDR2 YYEKEE (reference sequence). CDR3 length: 14 residues. The CDR3 loop reads CASSRDRATYEQYF. For the CDR3, the DNA is TGTGCCAGCAGTCGGGACAGGGCCACCTACGAGCAGTACTTC.

This clonotype was found many times. The chain combines TRBV15 with TRBJ2-1; perhaps TRBD1 as D (5 bases). Germline values: CDR1 LNHNV, CDR2 YYDKDF (reference sequence). The CDR3 extends over 15 amino acids. With 3 bases removed from V and 3 bases from J, the gap between germline ends came to 12 bases. The CDR3 bases are TGTGCCACCAGCAGTGCAGGAGACAGCTACAATGAGCAGTTCTTC. It encodes CATSSAGDSYNEQFF. The variable domain in full, with the rest retrieved from reference TRBV15 and TRBJ2-1, is DAMVIQNPRYQVTQFGKPVTLSCSQTLNHNVMYWYQQKSSQAPKLLFHYYDKDFNNEADTPDNFQSRRPNTSFCFLDIRSPGLGDTAMYLCATSSAGDSYNEQFFGPGTRLTVL.

The chain links TRBV11-2 to TRBJ1-1, with no clear D. The V gene's germline CDR1 is SGHAT and CDR2 FQNNGV. The CDR3 runs 13 residues. Here the CDR3 DNA reads TGTGCTGAAAACCTGGCTAAAAACACTGAAGCTTTCTTT. Amino acids: CAENLAKNTEAFF.

The genes are TRBV7-3 and TRBJ2-7, with D possibly being TRBD1 (6 bases). This CDR3 spans 13 amino acids. The V gene lost 3 bases and the J gene lost 6 bases, with 12 bases spanning the gap. Germline V gene data show CDR1 as SGHTA and CDR2 as FQGTGA. The CDR3 sequence: CASSLGAGAEQYF. CDR3 nucleotides: TGTGCCAGCAGCTTGGGGGCAGGAGCCGAGCAGTACTTC.

This clonotype was seen a handful of times. The rearrangement uses TRBV15 and TRBJ1-2; D unresolved. V lost 0 bases, J lost 7 bases, and 12 bases lay in between. CDR3 length equals 14 residues. Germline values: CDR1 LNHNV, CDR2 YYDKDF (reference sequence). CDR3 loop: CATSRDGSPVGYTF. DNA of the CDR3: TGTGCCACCAGCAGAGATGGGTCACCCGTTGGCTACACCTTC.

This clonotype was counted only a few times. The chain recombines TRBV11-2 with TRBJ1-3, with D maybe TRBD1 (5 bases). The length of the CDR3 is 14 residues. Germline CDR1 and CDR2: SGHAT and FQNNGV. The ends were cut back, 1 base at V and 4 bases at J, with 8 bases in the middle. CDR3 in DNA: TGTGCCAGCAGCTTAGCTGGGGGAGGAAACACCATATATTTT. It yields the protein CASSLAGGGNTIYF.

This clonotype was counted only a few times. A much larger clone differs by one base, so this may be a read error. The chain employs TRBV15 and TRBJ2-7, with 11 bases matching TRBD2. Germline V gene data show CDR1 as LNHNV and CDR2 as YYDKDF (reference sequence). This CDR3 has 17 amino acids. With V trimmed by 1 base and J by 6 bases, 11 bases remained unmatched. The CDR3 DNA reads TGTGCCACCAGCAGAGGTCTGAATAGCGGGAGGGCGGGCGAGCAGTACTTC. As protein: CATSRGLNSGRAGEQYF.

This clonotype was found many times. V usage is TRBV15 and J usage is TRBJ2-5; D possibly corresponds to TRBD1 (5 bases). V gave up 4 bases and J gave up 3 bases, with 9 bases separating them. The germline V gene encodes CDR1 LNHNV and CDR2 YYDKDF (reference sequence). This CDR3 contains 13 residues. CDR3 nucleotides: TGTGCCACCAGCAATGGGGCGGAAGAGACCCAGTACTTC. Amino acid sequence: CATSNGAEETQYF.

The chain uses TRBV28 and TRBJ1-4, with D hard to call. The ends were cut back, 4 bases at V and 8 bases at J, with 17 bases in the middle. CDR3 length: 15 amino acids. Germline values: CDR1 MDHEN, CDR2 SYDVKM. The chain's CDR3 is CASSSSPGRREKLFF. The CDR3 bases are TGTGCCAGCAGTTCCTCCCCCGGACGAAGGGAAAAACTGTTTTTT. Full variable domain (rest looked up from reference TRBV28 and TRBJ1-4): DVKVTQSSRYLVKRTGEKVFLECVQDMDHENMFWYRQDPGLGLRLIYFSYDVKMKEKGDIPEGYSVSREKKERFSLILESASTNQTSMYLCASSSSPGRREKLFFGSGTQLSVL.

The chain uses TRBV29-1 and TRBJ2-5, with TRBD2 matching 8 bases. This CDR3 has 16 residues. V lost 0 bases, J lost 0 bases, and 6 bases stayed unmatched. Germline-derived CDR1 and CDR2 are SQVTM and ANQGSEA. CDR3 DNA sequence: TGCAGCGTTGAAGACGCGGGGGGCCGTGACCAAGAGACCCAGTACTTC. As protein: CSVEDAGGRDQETQYF.

This clonotype came up many times. At one end the junction does not follow the germline gene, possibly because of a read error. This chain links TRBV19 with TRBJ2-3; a weak D match, TRBD1 (5 bases). This CDR3 is built from 10 residues. The germline V gene has CDR1 LNHDA and CDR2 SQIVND (reference sequence). CDR3 region: CATKRAGLKF. The CDR3, as DNA: TGTGCCACCAAAAGGGCAGGGCTAAAATTT.

This clonotype was counted a few times. The chain combines TRBV20-1 with TRBJ2-5; perhaps TRBD1 as D (5 bases). CDR1 is DFQATT and CDR2 is SNEGSKA in the germline V gene (reference sequence). The V end was cut by 7 bases, the J end by 2 bases, with 17 bases between. The CDR3 is 14 residues long. CDR3 sequence: CSGKTRTFQETQYF. The CDR3 nucleotides are TGCAGTGGCAAAACCCGGACATTTCAAGAGACCCAGTACTTC.

The V call is TRBV25-1, the J call TRBJ1-1; D remains ambiguous. Germline V gene data show CDR1 as MGHDK and CDR2 as SYGVNS. V lost 2 bases, J lost 0 bases, and 10 bases lay in between. This CDR3 is 15 amino acids long. The CDR3 loop reads CASSEKSKMNTEAFF. DNA of the CDR3: TGTGCCAGCAGTGAAAAAAGCAAGATGAACACTGAAGCTTTCTTT.

The gene calls are TRBV20-1 and TRBJ1-1; D gene unclear. There are 13 residues in the CDR3. CDR1 DFQATT and CDR2 SNEGSKA come from the germline V gene (reference sequence). V was clipped by 3 bases and J by 5 bases, with 13 bases between them. CDR3 nucleotides: TGCAGTGCTAGTGAGGCGAGAGGGACTGAAGCTTTCTTT. Translating gives CSASEARGTEAFF.